This T cell receptor beta chain was profiled in a study of cytomegalovirus exposure and HLA in healthy donors. About the research overall: Earlier findings included roughly 120 million unique TCR beta sequences obtained from roughly 200 million T cells.

CDR1 and CDR2 (germline): SGHAT, FQNNGV. Trimming stripped 10 bases from V and 2 bases from J, with 16 bases between. This CDR3 contains 14 residues. With 60 Vbeta and 13 Jbeta primers, the PCR was carried out. Sequencing was performed with immunoSEQ multiplex PCR; in TCRdb, only in-frame clones are kept and a portion is missing. Found here are under 150,000 clones, about 76% of them singletons; the top ten hold around 3.6%. This receptor was taken from a man younger than 30 in good health and CMV-seronegative. V and J are TRBV11-2 and TRBJ2-3; a weak D match, TRBD1 (6 bases). The specimen was PBMCs. CDR3 in DNA: TGTGCCACCCTGGACCGGGACATCACAGATACGCAGTATTTT. Its protein product is CATLDRDITDTQYF.